Listed here are 11 T cell receptor beta chains from one sample, sequenced in a study of T cells in Graves' hyperthyroidism and ophthalmopathy. RNA transcripts served as the template for amplifying TCR beta CDR3 regions. Carried out on the TCR CDR3, a first-round RT-PCR used the HTBI primer set. TCRdb used MiXCR to reprocess the multiplex PCR reads, holding one entry per CDR3 protein. This table holds around 250,000 distinct CDR3 sequences, less than 15% found once. Sequencing input: blood. These receptors were obtained from a woman in her forties with Graves' hyperthyroidism that later progressed to Graves' ophthalmopathy.

This clonotype was seen repeatedly, ten times or more. V gene TRBV11-2 combines with J gene TRBJ2-5; 9 nucleotides match TRBD2. Losses at the gene ends were 5 bases for V and 5 bases for J; bases not matched to a gene: 15. Germline values: CDR1 SGHAT, CDR2 FQNNGV. There are 17 residues in the CDR3. The CDR3 DNA reads as TGTGCCAGCAGCCTTGGGGTTGCGGGAGGGCCTCGGGAGACCCAGTACTTC. Amino acid sequence: CASSLGVAGGPRETQYF.

This clonotype was picked up a small number of times. The chain has TRBV5-5 and TRBJ1-3; 7 bases fit TRBD1. Per germline, CDR1 SGHKS and CDR2 YYEKEE (reference sequence). CDR3 length: 15 amino acids. Unmatched junction bases numbered 8, after V lost 4 bases and J lost 4 bases. CDR3 protein: CASSLGQASGNTIYF. CDR3 sequence (DNA): TGTGCCAGCAGCCTCGGACAGGCCTCGGGAAACACCATATATTTT.

This clonotype came up many times. The chain carries TRBV28 and TRBJ1-5; D is undetermined. The CDR3 is made up of 14 amino acids. Trimming left V 7 bases short and J 5 bases short, with 15 bases between. Germline V gene data show CDR1 as MDHEN and CDR2 as SYDVKM. CDR3 bases: TGTGCCAGCAACTTCCGGACGGTTCATCAGCCCCAGCATTTT. Its translation is CASNFRTVHQPQHF.

This clonotype was recorded many times. This rearrangement joins TRBV19 to TRBJ2-1; D call uncertain. The CDR3 covers 13 residues. V was pared by 5 bases and J by 7 bases, with 12 bases between. The germline V gene has CDR1 LNHDA and CDR2 SQIVND (reference sequence). CDR3 protein: CASSPRIGNEQFF. The CDR3 bases are TGTGCCAGTAGTCCTAGAATAGGGAATGAGCAGTTCTTC.

This clonotype came up many times. The chain joins TRBV24-1 to TRBJ2-2; D is possibly TRBD1 or TRBD2 (5 bases each). The germline V and J ends were trimmed by 1 base and 3 bases, with 11 bases remaining between them. CDR3 length equals 16 residues. Germline V gene sequence: CDR1 KGHDR, CDR2 SFDVKD. The CDR3 loop is CATSDFGLGDTGELFF. DNA of the CDR3: TGTGCCACCAGTGATTTCGGTCTGGGGGACACCGGGGAGCTGTTTTTT.

This clonotype was counted many times. The CDR3 coding sequence is TGTGCCAGCAGCCCCCGGGGGAGCGGGAGGCTGTCTTACTACGAGCAGTACTTC. Translating gives CASSPRGSGRLSYYEQYF. V and J are TRBV5-5 and TRBJ2-7; 9 bases agree with TRBD2. Trimming removed 4 bases from V and 3 bases from J; junction bases left unmatched: 17. The CDR3 covers 18 residues. Germline CDR1 SGHKS, CDR2 YYEKEE (reference sequence). The full variable domain, completed using reference TRBV5-5 and TRBJ2-7, is DAGVTQSPTHLIKTRGQQVTLRCSPISGHKSVSWYQQVLGQGPQFIFQYYEKEERGRGNFPDRFSARQFPNYSSELNVNALLLGDSALYLCASSPRGSGRLSYYEQYFGPGTRLTVT.

This clonotype showed up just a few times. For the CDR3, the DNA is TGTGCCAGCAGCTCTGCCCCTAACACTGAAGCTTTCTTT. It encodes CASSSAPNTEAFF. The genes are TRBV5-4 and TRBJ1-1; D call uncertain. The germline V gene has CDR1 SGHNT and CDR2 YYREEE (reference sequence). The CDR3 has 13 amino acids. V was clipped by 3 bases and J by 2 bases, with 8 bases between them.

This clonotype was detected many times. This sequence joins TRBV20-1 and TRBJ2-1, with D perhaps assigned TRBD1 or TRBD2 (5 bases each). The CDR3 covers 13 residues. V lost 1 base and J lost 3, with 7 bases in between. Germline V gives CDR1 DFQATT, CDR2 SNEGSKA (reference sequence). The CDR3 nucleotides read TGCAGTGCTAGAGGGGACCTCTACAATGAGCAGTTCTTC. Protein sequence: CSARGDLYNEQFF.

This clonotype was seen many times. This sequence joins TRBV6-1 and TRBJ2-1, with TRBD1 as a possible D gene (5 bases). The CDR3 is 12 residues long. Trimming removed 5 bases from V and 10 bases from J, with 12 bases in between. Per the germline V gene, CDR1 is MNHNS and CDR2 is SASEGT. The CDR3 protein is CASSSLGQEQFF. The CDR3 DNA sequence: TGTGCCAGCAGTTCGTTGGGGCAGGAGCAGTTCTTC.

Many counts were recorded for this clonotype. J is TRBJ2-1 and V is TRBV20-1; D gene uncertain. Germline CDR1 DFQATT, CDR2 SNEGSKA (reference sequence). CDR3 length equals 14 residues. The germline V and J ends were trimmed by 1 base and 0 bases, with 7 bases remaining between them. CDR3 sequence: CSARVASSYNEQFF. CDR3 bases: TGCAGTGCTAGAGTAGCTAGCTCCTACAATGAGCAGTTCTTC.

This clonotype has ten or more counts. The chain couples TRBV11-2 to TRBJ2-7, with 13 bases fitting TRBD2. Trimming at V came to 5 bases and at J to 3 bases, leaving 4 bases not matched to a gene. The CDR3 runs to 15 residues. Germline loops: CDR1 SGHAT, CDR2 FQNNGV. CDR3 loop: CASSLTSGGYYEQYF. In DNA, the CDR3 is TGTGCCAGCAGCCTGACTAGCGGGGGGTACTACGAGCAGTACTTC.